A single sample gave rise to the 26 T cell receptor beta chains below, sequenced in a study of PD-L1 blockade in urothelial cancer. Time point reported: peripheral blood 6 weeks after treatment start. Assay: immunoSEQ multiplex PCR; the TCRdb copy retains only in-frame clones and omits some. The sample lists 45,000 to 50,000 clones, roughly 80% occurring once. This specimen was PBMCs, taken around atezolizumab (anti-PD-L1) treatment. The source is a man aged 65 to 85 with urothelial cancer.

This rearrangement joins TRBV5-1 to TRBJ1-4; 7 positions match TRBD1. Germline trimming cut 2 bases from V and 4 bases from J; bases unmatched to any gene: 8. The CDR3 runs to 16 residues. CDR1 and CDR2 (germline): SGHRS, YFSETQ. The DNA for the CDR3 is TGCGCCAGCAGCTTTAGTGCAGGGGGGAGTAATGAAAAACTGTTTTTT. Protein product: CASSFSAGGSNEKLFF. Based on the CDR3 plus reference TRBV5-1 and TRBJ1-4, the full variable domain is KAGVTQTPRYLIKTRGQQVTLSCSPISGHRSVSWYQQTPGQGLQFLFEYFSETQRNKGNFPGRFSGRQFSNSRSEMNVSTLELGDSALYLCASSFSAGGSNEKLFFGSGTQLSVL.

The gene calls are TRBV11-2 and TRBJ1-2; the match to TRBD1 covers 8 bases. Germline trimming cut 9 bases from V and 8 bases from J; bases unmatched to any gene: 11. Germline V lookup: CDR1 SGHAT, CDR2 FQNNGV. CDR3 length: 13 residues. This CDR3 reads CASRGAGGEGYTF. The CDR3 DNA reads TGTGCCAGTCGGGGGGCAGGGGGCGAGGGCTACACCTTC.

The CDR3 DNA follows: TGTGCCATCGAGGGCGCAGATACGCAGTATTTT. It specifies CAIEGADTQYF. V and J are TRBV10-3 and TRBJ2-3, with D possibly being TRBD2 (5 bases). Germline V CDR1 and CDR2: ENHRY, SYGVKD. There are 11 residues in the CDR3. V was pared by 8 bases and J by 4 bases, with 7 bases between.

This chain joins TRBV2 and TRBJ2-7; D is uncertain. Trimming took off 0 bases at V and 1 base at J, with 10 bases between the two ends. The CDR3 contains 15 residues. The germline V gene has CDR1 SNHLY and CDR2 FYNNEI. CDR3: CASSEAASFSYEQYF. CDR3 sequence (DNA): TGTGCCAGCAGTGAAGCGGCTAGTTTTTCCTACGAGCAGTACTTC. The entire variable domain, with the rest obtained from reference TRBV2 and TRBJ2-7, is as follows: EPEVTQTPSHQVTQMGQEVILRCVPISNHLYFYWYRQILGQKVEFLVSFYNNEISEKSEIFDDQFSVERPDGSNFTLKIRSTKLEDSAMYFCASSEAASFSYEQYFGPGTRLTVT.

V usage is TRBV12-5 and J usage is TRBJ2-1; D might be TRBD1 (5 bases). V was clipped by 7 bases and J by 0 bases, with 19 bases between them. Germline-derived CDR1 and CDR2 are LGHNT and FRNRAP. This CDR3 comprises 17 residues. CDR3 protein: CASAKTVNPSSYNEQFF. CDR3 coding DNA: TGTGCTAGTGCTAAGACAGTCAACCCGAGCTCCTACAATGAGCAGTTCTTC.

The chain carries TRBV9 and TRBJ2-1; TRBD2 might be the D (5 bases). Germline CDR1 and CDR2: SGDLS and YYNGEE. Deletions cut 2 bases from V and 0 bases from J, with 9 bases between. The CDR3 spans 15 residues. The CDR3 nucleotides read TGTGCCAGCAGCGTTAGCGTAAACTCCTACAATGAGCAGTTCTTC. This gives the protein CASSVSVNSYNEQFF.

This rearrangement joins TRBV5-1 to TRBJ1-1; D not resolved. CDR3 length: 15 residues. Per the germline V gene, CDR1 is SGHRS and CDR2 is YFSETQ. Trimming stripped 2 bases from V and 5 bases from J, with 16 bases between. The CDR3 region is CASSFFLEGETEAFF. The CDR3 DNA reads TGCGCCAGCAGCTTCTTTCTGGAGGGCGAAACTGAAGCTTTCTTT.

The CDR3 bases are TGTGCCAGCCGCCCAAGAGGGTTCGACTCCTACGAGCAGTACTTC. Protein product: CASRPRGFDSYEQYF. This chain links TRBV28 with TRBJ2-7, with D perhaps TRBD2 (5 bases). The CDR3 sequence is 15 residues long. V lost 8 bases and J lost 0, with 17 bases in between. CDR1 and CDR2 (germline): MDHEN, SYDVKM. The complete variable domain, with remaining parts taken from reference TRBV28 and TRBJ2-7, reads DVKVTQSSRYLVKRTGEKVFLECVQDMDHENMFWYRQDPGLGLRLIYFSYDVKMKEKGDIPEGYSVSREKKERFSLILESASTNQTSMYLCASRPRGFDSYEQYFGPGTRLTVT.

J is TRBJ1-2 and V is TRBV12-5, with TRBD1 identical over 9 bases. Germline lookup yields CDR1 LGHNT and CDR2 FRNRAP. V lost 6 bases to trimming and J lost 3 bases; unmatched junction nucleotides: 5. The CDR3 extends over 14 amino acids. DNA for the CDR3: TGTGCTAGTGGCACAGGGGGCAGAGACTATGGCTACACCTTC. Its translation is CASGTGGRDYGYTF.

The V gene is TRBV7-8, the J gene TRBJ2-3; 8 bases are a match to TRBD2. This CDR3 has 17 residues. V lost 3 bases, J lost 1 base, and 9 bases stayed unmatched. CDR1 and CDR2 from the germline V gene are SGHVS and FQNEAQ. CDR3: CASSFLRGGEGTDTQYF. The CDR3 DNA reads TGTGCCAGCAGCTTCCTTCGGGGGGGGGAGGGCACAGATACGCAGTATTTT.

This chain connects TRBV9 to TRBJ2-7; no clear D gene. Trimming took off 0 bases at V and 4 bases at J, with 11 bases between the two ends. Germline-derived CDR1 and CDR2 are SGDLS and YYNGEE. The CDR3 loop spans 14 amino acids. CDR3 loop: CASSVGVSPYEQYF. CDR3 DNA: TGTGCCAGCAGCGTAGGTGTGTCCCCTTACGAGCAGTACTTC.

V and J are TRBV7-2 and TRBJ2-1; tentative D call: TRBD1 (5 bases). CDR1 is SGHTA, CDR2 FQGNSA, per germline. Between the trimmed V and J ends, which lost 1 base and 7 bases, there was a span of 26 bases. The CDR3 is 19 amino acids. CDR3 in DNA: TGTGCCAGCAGCTTAGGTTTGTACGAGGCGGCAGGGTCTAGGAATGAGCAGTTCTTC. Its protein is CASSLGLYEAAGSRNEQFF.

V and J are TRBV6-1 and TRBJ1-5; 7 bases fit TRBD1. V gave up 4 bases and J gave up 2 bases; unmatched junction bases: 5. Germline V gene data show CDR1 as MNHNS and CDR2 as SASEGT. The CDR3 has 15 amino acids. CDR3 residues: CASSVLGTGNQPQHF. Here the CDR3 DNA reads TGTGCCAGCAGTGTTCTGGGGACAGGCAATCAGCCCCAGCATTTT.

V and J are TRBV5-1 and TRBJ2-1; D remains ambiguous. Germline-derived CDR1 and CDR2 are SGHRS and YFSETQ. Trimming shortened V by 0 bases and J by 7 bases, and 11 bases separated the two germline ends. This CDR3 contains 14 residues. The CDR3: CASSLGLWSNEQFF. CDR3 bases: TGCGCCAGCAGCTTGGGACTTTGGTCAAATGAGCAGTTCTTC.

J is TRBJ2-1 and V is TRBV6-5; 7 bases map to TRBD2. Trimming took 7 bases from V and 7 from J; bases not matched to a gene: 13. Germline-derived CDR1 and CDR2 are MNHEY and SVGAGI. The CDR3 contains 15 residues. As DNA, the CDR3 is TGTGCCAGCACTGGGGGGAGGGCTTTGCGGAATGAGCAGTTCTTC. Translating it yields CASTGGRALRNEQFF.

V gene TRBV7-9 combines with J gene TRBJ2-5; D not certain. V was clipped by 2 bases and J by 1 base, with 5 bases between them. The CDR3 runs to 13 residues. CDR1 SEHNR and CDR2 FQNEAQ come from the germline V gene (reference sequence). CDR3 in DNA: TGTGCCAGCAGCTTATCCGTCCAAGAGACCCAGTACTTC. It is translated as CASSLSVQETQYF. Looking up the rest from reference TRBV7-9 and TRBJ2-5 gives the full variable domain: DTGVSQNPRHKITKRGQNVTFRCDPISEHNRLYWYRQTLGQGPEFLTYFQNEAQLEKSRLLSDRFSAERPKGSFSTLEIQRTEQGDSAMYLCASSLSVQETQYFGPGTRLLVL.

The rearrangement joins TRBV6-6 to TRBJ1-2; 8 nucleotides line up with TRBD1. CDR1 is MNHNY and CDR2 is SVGAGI in the germline V gene (reference sequence). This CDR3 is built from 14 residues. The CDR3 DNA reads TGTGCTGGGTCCAGGGGGCTCCCTAACTATGGCTACACCTTC. It codes for CAGSRGLPNYGYTF.

The V and J genes are TRBV28 and TRBJ2-2; the match to TRBD1 covers 9 bases. The J segment lost 4 bases and the V segment lost 2 bases, leaving 11 bases of the junction unmatched. Germline CDR1 MDHEN, CDR2 SYDVKM. CDR3 length equals 18 residues. This CDR3 is CASSLERPGTGTTGELFF. In DNA form, the CDR3 reads TGTGCCAGCAGTTTAGAGAGGCCCGGGACAGGGACCACCGGGGAGCTGTTTTTT.

This sequence joins TRBV27 and TRBJ1-5; D might be TRBD1 (6 bases). CDR1 and CDR2 (germline): MNHEY, SMNVEV (reference sequence). This CDR3 comprises 14 residues. Trimming took 5 bases from V and 3 from J, leaving 11 bases between them. In nucleotides, the CDR3 is TGTGCCAGCAGTGCAGGGGTTTCCAATCAGCCCCAGCATTTT. It translates to CASSAGVSNQPQHF.

Here the CDR3 reads CASSLGAGQGQPQHF. The DNA of the CDR3 is TGTGCCAGCAGTCTGGGGGCAGGGCAGGGTCAGCCCCAGCATTTT. This chain uses TRBV2 with TRBJ1-5, with D perhaps matching TRBD1 (6 bases). The V end was cut by 5 bases, the J end by 6 bases, with 17 bases between. Germline lookup yields CDR1 SNHLY and CDR2 FYNNEI. The CDR3 spans 15 residues.

The chain is built from TRBV15 and TRBJ1-2, with TRBD1 matching over 10 bases. The CDR3 consists of 16 residues. The V segment lost 0 bases and the J segment 4 bases; nucleotides outside the gene matches: 5. The V gene's germline CDR1 is LNHNV and CDR2 YYDKDF (reference sequence). This CDR3 reads CATSRDGTGALYGYTF. In nucleotides, the CDR3 is TGTGCCACCAGCAGAGACGGGACAGGGGCCCTCTATGGCTACACCTTC.

The rearrangement uses TRBV2 and TRBJ2-2; TRBD2 matches at 11 bases. V lost 2 bases, J lost 5 bases, and 4 bases stayed unmatched. The CDR3 has 16 residues. Germline CDR1 SNHLY, CDR2 FYNNEI. This CDR3 reads CASSETSGSLTGELFF. Written as DNA, the CDR3 is TGTGCCAGCAGTGAAACTAGCGGGAGTCTGACCGGGGAGCTGTTTTTT.

This chain joins TRBV5-1 and TRBJ2-5; possibly TRBD2 for D (5 bases). The CDR3 length is 15 residues. Trimming cost V 2 bases and J 0 bases, with 11 bases left between them. Germline CDR1 and CDR2: SGHRS and YFSETQ. CDR3 amino acids: CASSFGDYDQETQYF. CDR3 bases: TGCGCCAGCAGCTTTGGTGACTACGACCAAGAGACCCAGTACTTC.

The chain joins TRBV4-2 to TRBJ2-2; 9 bases fit TRBD2. The germline V gene has CDR1 LGHNA and CDR2 YNFKEQ. V was pared by 1 base and J by 1 base, with 1 base of the junction left unmatched. The CDR3 totals 16 residues. DNA of the CDR3: TGTGCCAGCAGCCAAGGACTAGCGGTGAACACCGGGGAGCTGTTTTTT. It encodes CASSQGLAVNTGELFF.

This clone was recorded only once. This rearrangement joins TRBV27 to TRBJ2-1; 15 bases fit TRBD2. This CDR3 has 15 residues. The V segment lost 5 bases and the J segment 11 bases; nucleotides outside the gene matches: 7. Per the germline V gene, CDR1 is MNHEY and CDR2 is SMNVEV (reference sequence). The CDR3 sequence: CASSQRTSGRAQQFF. Written as DNA, the CDR3 is TGTGCCAGCAGTCAACGGACTAGCGGGAGGGCCCAGCAGTTCTTC.

This clone has a handful of counts. The rearrangement joins TRBV19 to TRBJ2-7, with D perhaps matching TRBD1 (7 bases). The CDR3 extends over 11 amino acids. Trimming removed 9 bases from V and 5 bases from J, with 11 bases in between. CDR1 and CDR2 from the germline V gene are LNHDA and SQIVND (reference sequence). In DNA form, the CDR3 reads TGTGCCAGCAGGGGGGTCCACGAGCAGTACTTC. Protein product: CASRGVHEQYF.